This T cell receptor beta chain appears in the sequencing data of a study of shared clonotypes between healthy human individuals. A deep-level run was used for the assay. Produced via immunoSEQ multiplex PCR; TCRdb's table is partial and in-frame only. The sample carries 1,400,000 or so clones, about 98.5% recorded once. CDR3 size: 16 residues. Germline V gene lookup returns CDR1 KGHSH and CDR2 LQKENI. V dropped 5 bases and J dropped 0 bases, with 16 bases sitting between them. Material for sequencing was naive CD4+ T cells sorted from blood. As for subset: CD45RA+ positively selected. This sequence was found in a man aged 25-45 years in good health. This chain uses TRBV18 with TRBJ1-1; possible D gene TRBD1, 5 bases. The CDR3 protein is CASSTMDGGMNTEAFF. CDR3 coding DNA: TGTGCCAGCTCAACCATGGACGGGGGGATGAACACTGAAGCTTTCTTT.